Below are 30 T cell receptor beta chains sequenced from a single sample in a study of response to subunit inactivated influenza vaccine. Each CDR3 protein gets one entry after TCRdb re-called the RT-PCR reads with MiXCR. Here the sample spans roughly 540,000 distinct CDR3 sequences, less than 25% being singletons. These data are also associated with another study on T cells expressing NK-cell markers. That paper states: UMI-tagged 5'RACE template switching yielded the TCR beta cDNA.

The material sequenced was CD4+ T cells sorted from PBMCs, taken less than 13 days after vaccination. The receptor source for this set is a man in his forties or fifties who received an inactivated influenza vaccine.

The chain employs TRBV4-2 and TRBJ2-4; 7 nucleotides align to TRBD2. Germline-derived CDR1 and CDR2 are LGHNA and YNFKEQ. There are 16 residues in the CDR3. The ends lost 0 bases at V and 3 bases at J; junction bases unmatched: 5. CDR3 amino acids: CASSQDRGRDKNIQYF. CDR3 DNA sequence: TGTGCCAGCAGCCAAGATCGGGGGAGGGACAAAAACATTCAGTACTTC.

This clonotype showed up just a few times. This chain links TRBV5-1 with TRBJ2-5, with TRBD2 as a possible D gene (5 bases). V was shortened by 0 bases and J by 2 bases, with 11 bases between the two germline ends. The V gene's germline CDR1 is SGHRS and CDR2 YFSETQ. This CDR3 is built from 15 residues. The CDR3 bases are TGCGCCAGCAGCTTGGGGACTGTACTTCAAGAGACCCAGTACTTC. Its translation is CASSLGTVLQETQYF. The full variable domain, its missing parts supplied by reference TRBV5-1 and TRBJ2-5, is KAGVTQTPRYLIKTRGQQVTLSCSPISGHRSVSWYQQTPGQGLQFLFEYFSETQRNKGNFPGRFSGRQFSNSRSEMNVSTLELGDSALYLCASSLGTVLQETQYFGPGTRLLVL.

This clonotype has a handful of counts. CDR3 in DNA: TGTGCCAGCAGCTTAGCGCTGGGGGTTGGGGTCGGAGGGGACTATGGCTACACCTTC. It encodes CASSLALGVGVGGDYGYTF. V and J are TRBV7-6 and TRBJ1-2, with TRBD1 as a possible D gene (5 bases). The CDR3 is made up of 19 amino acids. Trimming stripped 0 bases from V and 3 bases from J, with 23 bases between. Per the germline V gene, CDR1 is SGHVS and CDR2 is FNYEAQ.

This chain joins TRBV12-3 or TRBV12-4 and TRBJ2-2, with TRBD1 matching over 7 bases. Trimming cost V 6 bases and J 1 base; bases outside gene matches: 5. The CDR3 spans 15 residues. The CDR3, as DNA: TGTGCCAGCAGACCGGGACAGAGGAACACCGGGGAGCTGTTTTTT. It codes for CASRPGQRNTGELFF.

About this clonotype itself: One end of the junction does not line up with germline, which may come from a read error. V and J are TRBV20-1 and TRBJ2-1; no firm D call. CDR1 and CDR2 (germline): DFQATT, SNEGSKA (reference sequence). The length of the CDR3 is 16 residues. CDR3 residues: CSARVSGGPSYIEQFF. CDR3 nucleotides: TGCAGTGCTAGAGTTTCGGGCGGCCCCTCCTACATTGAGCAGTTCTTC.

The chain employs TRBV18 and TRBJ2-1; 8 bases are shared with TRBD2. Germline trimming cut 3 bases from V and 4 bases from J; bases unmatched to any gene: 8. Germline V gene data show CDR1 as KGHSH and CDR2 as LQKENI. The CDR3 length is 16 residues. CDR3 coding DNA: TGTGCCAGCTCACCGATAGCGGGGAGCCCTTACAATGAGCAGTTCTTC. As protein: CASSPIAGSPYNEQFF.

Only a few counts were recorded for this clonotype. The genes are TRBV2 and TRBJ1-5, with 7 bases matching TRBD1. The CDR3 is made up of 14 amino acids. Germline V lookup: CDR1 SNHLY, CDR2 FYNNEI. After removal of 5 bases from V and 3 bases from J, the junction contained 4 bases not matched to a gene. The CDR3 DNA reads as TGTGCCAGCAGTCGGACAGGAAACAATCAGCCCCAGCATTTT. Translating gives CASSRTGNNQPQHF.

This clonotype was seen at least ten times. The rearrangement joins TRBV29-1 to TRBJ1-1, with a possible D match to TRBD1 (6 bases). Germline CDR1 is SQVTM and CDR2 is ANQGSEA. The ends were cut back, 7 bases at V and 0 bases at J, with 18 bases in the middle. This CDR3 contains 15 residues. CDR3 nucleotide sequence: TGCAGCGGGAAGAAGGACAGTCGAGTGAACACTGAAGCTTTCTTT. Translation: CSGKKDSRVNTEAFF.

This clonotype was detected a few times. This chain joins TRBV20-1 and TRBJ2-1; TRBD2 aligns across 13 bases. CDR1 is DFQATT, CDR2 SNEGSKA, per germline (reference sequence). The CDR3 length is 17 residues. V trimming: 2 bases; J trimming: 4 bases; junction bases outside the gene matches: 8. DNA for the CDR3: TGCAGTGCTAGATCCGGACTAGCGGGGGTCCTATACAATGAGCAGTTCTTC. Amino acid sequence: CSARSGLAGVLYNEQFF.

The CDR3 sequence is CASSLATGINTGELFF. The CDR3, as DNA: TGTGCCAGCAGCTTAGCGACAGGGATTAACACCGGGGAGCTGTTTTTT. The chain uses TRBV7-6 and TRBJ2-2; 7 bases fit TRBD1. There are 16 residues in the CDR3. Germline CDR1 SGHVS, CDR2 FNYEAQ. The V gene end was trimmed by 0 bases and the J gene end by 2 bases; junction bases not matched to a gene: 3.

The CDR3 spells CASSLYPPSTDTQYF. The CDR3, as DNA: TGTGCCAGCAGCTTATATCCACCGAGCACAGATACGCAGTATTTT. J is TRBJ2-3 and V is TRBV7-2; no reliable D call. V was trimmed by 2 bases and J by 0 bases, leaving 9 bases between them. The CDR3 has 15 amino acids. Germline assignment: CDR1 SGHTA and CDR2 FQGNSA. Complete variable domain (other parts from reference TRBV7-2 and TRBJ2-3): GAGVSQSPSNKVTEKGKDVELRCDPISGHTALYWYRQSLGQGLEFLIYFQGNSAPDKSGLPSDRFSAERTGGSVSTLTIQRTQQEDSAVYLCASSLYPPSTDTQYFGPGTRLTVL.

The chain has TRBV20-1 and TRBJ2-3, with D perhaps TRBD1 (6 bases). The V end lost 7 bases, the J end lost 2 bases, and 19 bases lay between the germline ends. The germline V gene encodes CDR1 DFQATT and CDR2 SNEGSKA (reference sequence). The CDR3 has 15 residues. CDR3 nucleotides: TGCAGTGGAACGAGGACAGAAGCCTCCACAGATACGCAGTATTTT. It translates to CSGTRTEASTDTQYF.

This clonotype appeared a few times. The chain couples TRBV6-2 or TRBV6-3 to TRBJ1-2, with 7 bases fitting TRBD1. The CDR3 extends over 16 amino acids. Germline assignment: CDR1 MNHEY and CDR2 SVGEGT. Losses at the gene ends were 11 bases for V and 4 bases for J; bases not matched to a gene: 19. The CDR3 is CAPPGGRGTSPYGYTF. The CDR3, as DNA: TGTGCCCCCCCGGGAGGCAGGGGGACCTCTCCCTATGGCTACACCTTC.

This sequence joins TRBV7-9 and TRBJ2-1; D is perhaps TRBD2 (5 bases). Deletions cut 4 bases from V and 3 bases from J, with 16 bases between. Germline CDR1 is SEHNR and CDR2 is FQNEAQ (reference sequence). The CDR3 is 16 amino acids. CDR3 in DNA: TGTGCCAGCAGCTCCCGACCTGCAGAGGGCTACAATGAGCAGTTCTTC. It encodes CASSSRPAEGYNEQFF.

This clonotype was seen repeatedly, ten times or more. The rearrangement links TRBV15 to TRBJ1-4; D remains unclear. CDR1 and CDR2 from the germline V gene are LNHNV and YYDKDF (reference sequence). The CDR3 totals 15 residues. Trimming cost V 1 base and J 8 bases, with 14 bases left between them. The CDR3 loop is CATSRAVGGREKLFF. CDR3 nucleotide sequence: TGTGCCACCAGCAGAGCAGTTGGCGGGCGAGAAAAACTGTTTTTT.

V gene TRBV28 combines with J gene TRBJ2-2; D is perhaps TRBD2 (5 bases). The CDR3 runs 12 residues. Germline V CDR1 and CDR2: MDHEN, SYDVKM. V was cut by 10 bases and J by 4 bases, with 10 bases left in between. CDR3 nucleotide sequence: TGTGCCATCGGGCGGGTCACCGGGGAGCTGTTTTTT. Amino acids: CAIGRVTGELFF.

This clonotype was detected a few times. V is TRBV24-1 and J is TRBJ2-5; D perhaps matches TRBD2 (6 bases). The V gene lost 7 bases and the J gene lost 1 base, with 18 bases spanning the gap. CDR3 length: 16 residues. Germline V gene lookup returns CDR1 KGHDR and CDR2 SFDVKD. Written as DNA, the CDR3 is TGTGCCACCAGCCCGAGGCGGGGACCCCTCCAAGAGACCCAGTACTTC. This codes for CATSPRRGPLQETQYF.

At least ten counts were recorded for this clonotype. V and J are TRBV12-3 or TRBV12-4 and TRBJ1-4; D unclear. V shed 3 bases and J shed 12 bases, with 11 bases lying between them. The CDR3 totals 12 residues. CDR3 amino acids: CASSLALGELFF. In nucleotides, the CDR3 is TGTGCCAGCAGTTTGGCCCTTGGGGAACTGTTTTTT.

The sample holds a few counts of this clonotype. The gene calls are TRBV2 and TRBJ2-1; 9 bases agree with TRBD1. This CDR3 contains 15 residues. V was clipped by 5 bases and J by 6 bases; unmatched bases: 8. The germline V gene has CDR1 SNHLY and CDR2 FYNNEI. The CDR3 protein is CASSLRDRAGNEQFF. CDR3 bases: TGTGCCAGCAGTCTCCGGGACAGGGCTGGCAATGAGCAGTTCTTC.

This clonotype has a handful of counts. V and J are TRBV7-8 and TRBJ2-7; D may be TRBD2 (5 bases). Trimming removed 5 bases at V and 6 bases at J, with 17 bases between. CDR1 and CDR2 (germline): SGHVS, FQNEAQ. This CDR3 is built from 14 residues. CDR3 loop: CASSQSWGTSEQYF. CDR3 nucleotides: TGTGCCAGCAGCCAAAGCTGGGGAACTAGCGAGCAGTACTTC.

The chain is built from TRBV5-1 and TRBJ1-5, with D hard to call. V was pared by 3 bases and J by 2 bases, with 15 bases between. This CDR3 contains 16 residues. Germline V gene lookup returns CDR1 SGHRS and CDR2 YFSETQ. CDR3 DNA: TGCGCCAGCAGCTCCGGTTTGTTGGACGGCAATCAGCCCCAGCATTTT. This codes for CASSSGLLDGNQPQHF. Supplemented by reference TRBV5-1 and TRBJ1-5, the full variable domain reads KAGVTQTPRYLIKTRGQQVTLSCSPISGHRSVSWYQQTPGQGLQFLFEYFSETQRNKGNFPGRFSGRQFSNSRSEMNVSTLELGDSALYLCASSSGLLDGNQPQHFGDGTRLSIL.

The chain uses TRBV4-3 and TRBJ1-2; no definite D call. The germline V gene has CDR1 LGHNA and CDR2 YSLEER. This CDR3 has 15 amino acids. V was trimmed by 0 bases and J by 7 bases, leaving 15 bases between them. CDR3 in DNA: TGCGCCAGCAGCCAAGATCTCGCGGGTCCCACTGGCTACACCTTC. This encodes CASSQDLAGPTGYTF.

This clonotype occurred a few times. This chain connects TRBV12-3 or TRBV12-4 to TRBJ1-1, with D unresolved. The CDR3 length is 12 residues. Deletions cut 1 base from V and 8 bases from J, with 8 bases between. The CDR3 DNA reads TGTGCCAGCAGTTTAGACGGGCGAGAAGCTTTCTTT. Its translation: CASSLDGREAFF.

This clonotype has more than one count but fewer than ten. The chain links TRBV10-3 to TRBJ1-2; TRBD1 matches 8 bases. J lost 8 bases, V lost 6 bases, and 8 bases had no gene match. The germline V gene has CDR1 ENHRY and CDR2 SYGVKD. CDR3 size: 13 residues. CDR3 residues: CAISPSDRGGYTF. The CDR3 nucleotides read TGTGCCATCAGCCCGTCAGACAGGGGAGGCTACACCTTC.

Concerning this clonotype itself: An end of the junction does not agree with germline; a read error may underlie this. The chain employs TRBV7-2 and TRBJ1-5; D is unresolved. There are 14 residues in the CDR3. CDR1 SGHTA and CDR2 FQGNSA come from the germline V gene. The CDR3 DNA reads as TGTGCCAGCAGCGTAGCCGGAATCAATCAGCCCCAGCATTTT. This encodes CASSVAGINQPQHF.

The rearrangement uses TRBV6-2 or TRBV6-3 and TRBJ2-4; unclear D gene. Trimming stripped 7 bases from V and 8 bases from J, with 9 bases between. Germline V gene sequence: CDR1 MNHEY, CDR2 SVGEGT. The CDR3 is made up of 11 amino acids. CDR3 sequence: CASTDFDIQYF. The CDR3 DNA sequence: TGTGCCAGCACAGATTTTGACATTCAGTACTTC.

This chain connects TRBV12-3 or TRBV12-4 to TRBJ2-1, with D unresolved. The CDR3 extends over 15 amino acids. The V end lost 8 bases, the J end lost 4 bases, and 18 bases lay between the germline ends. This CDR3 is CASCKSPFRYNEQFF. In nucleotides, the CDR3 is TGTGCCAGCTGCAAAAGCCCCTTCCGATACAATGAGCAGTTCTTC.

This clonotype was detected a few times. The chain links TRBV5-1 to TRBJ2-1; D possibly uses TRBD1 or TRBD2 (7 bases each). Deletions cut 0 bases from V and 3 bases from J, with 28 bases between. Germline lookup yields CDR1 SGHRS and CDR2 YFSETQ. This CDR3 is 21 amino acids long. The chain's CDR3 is CASSLERQGGRGSVGYNEQFF. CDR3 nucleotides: TGCGCCAGCAGCTTGGAACGACAGGGAGGGAGAGGGTCGGTGGGCTACAATGAGCAGTTCTTC.

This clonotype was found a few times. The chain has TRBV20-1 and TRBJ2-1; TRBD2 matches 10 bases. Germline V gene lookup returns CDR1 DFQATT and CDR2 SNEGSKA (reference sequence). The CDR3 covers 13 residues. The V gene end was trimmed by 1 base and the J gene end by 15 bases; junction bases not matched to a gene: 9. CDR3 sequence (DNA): TGCAGTGCTAGAGGGACTAGCGGTCCCAAGGGGTTCTTC. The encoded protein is CSARGTSGPKGFF.

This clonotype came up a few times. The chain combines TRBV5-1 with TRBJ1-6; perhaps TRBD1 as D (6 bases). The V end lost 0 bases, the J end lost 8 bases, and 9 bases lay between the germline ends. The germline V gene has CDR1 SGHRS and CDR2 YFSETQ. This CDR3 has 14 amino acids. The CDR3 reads CASSLGNRDSPLHF. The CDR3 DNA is TGCGCCAGCAGCTTGGGTAACAGGGATTCACCCCTCCACTTT.